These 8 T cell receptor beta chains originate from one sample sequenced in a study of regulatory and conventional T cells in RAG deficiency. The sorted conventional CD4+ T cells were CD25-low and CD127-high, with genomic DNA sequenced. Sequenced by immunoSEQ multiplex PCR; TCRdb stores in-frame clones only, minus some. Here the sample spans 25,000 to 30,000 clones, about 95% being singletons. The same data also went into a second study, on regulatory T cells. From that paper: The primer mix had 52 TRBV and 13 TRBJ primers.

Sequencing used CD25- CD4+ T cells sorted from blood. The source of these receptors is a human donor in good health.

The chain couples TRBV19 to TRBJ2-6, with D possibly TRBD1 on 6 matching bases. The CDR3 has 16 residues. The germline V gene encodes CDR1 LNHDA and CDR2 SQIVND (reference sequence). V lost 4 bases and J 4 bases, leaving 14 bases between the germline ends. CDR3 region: CASSTRQGSGANVLTF. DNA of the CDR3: TGTGCCAGTAGTACCCGGCAGGGGAGCGGGGCCAACGTCCTGACTTTC.

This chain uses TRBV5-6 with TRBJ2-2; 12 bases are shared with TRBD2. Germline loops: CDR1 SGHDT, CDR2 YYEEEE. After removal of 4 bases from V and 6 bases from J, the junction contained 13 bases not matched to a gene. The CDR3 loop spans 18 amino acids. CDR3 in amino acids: CASSPQLAGGRSPGELFF. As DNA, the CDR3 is TGTGCCAGCAGCCCCCAACTAGCGGGGGGCCGTTCCCCCGGGGAGCTGTTTTTT.

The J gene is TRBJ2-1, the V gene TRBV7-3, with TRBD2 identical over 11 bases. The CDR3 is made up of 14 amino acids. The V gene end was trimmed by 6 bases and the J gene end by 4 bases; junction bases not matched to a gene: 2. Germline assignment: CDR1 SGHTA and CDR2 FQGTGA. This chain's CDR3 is CASSSGGAYNEQFF. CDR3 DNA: TGTGCCAGCAGTAGCGGGGGGGCTTACAATGAGCAGTTCTTC.

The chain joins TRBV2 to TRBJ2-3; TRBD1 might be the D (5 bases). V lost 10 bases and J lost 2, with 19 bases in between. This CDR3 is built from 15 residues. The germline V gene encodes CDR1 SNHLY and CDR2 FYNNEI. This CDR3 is CAIPDAGLLTDTQYF. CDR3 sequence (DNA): TGTGCCATTCCGGACGCAGGGCTACTCACAGATACGCAGTATTTT.

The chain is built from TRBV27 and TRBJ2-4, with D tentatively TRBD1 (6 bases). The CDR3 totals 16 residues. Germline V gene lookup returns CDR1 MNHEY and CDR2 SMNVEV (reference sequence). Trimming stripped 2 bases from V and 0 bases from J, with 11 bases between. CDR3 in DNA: TGTGCCAGCAGTTTAGACAGGAAACTAGCCAAAAACATTCAGTACTTC. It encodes CASSLDRKLAKNIQYF.

The CDR3 DNA reads TGTGCCAGCAGGCCAAGGGGTTCCAAAAACATTCAGTACTTC. Its translation: CASRPRGSKNIQYF. V usage is TRBV6-1 and J usage is TRBJ2-4; D is possibly TRBD1 (5 bases). Trimming stripped 6 bases from V and 2 bases from J, with 11 bases between. CDR1 MNHNS and CDR2 SASEGT come from the germline V gene. The CDR3 length is 14 residues.

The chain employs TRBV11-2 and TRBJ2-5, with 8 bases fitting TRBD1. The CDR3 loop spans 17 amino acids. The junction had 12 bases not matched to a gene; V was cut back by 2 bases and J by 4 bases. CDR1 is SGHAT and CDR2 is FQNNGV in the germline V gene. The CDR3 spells CASSLRAVRQGTETQYF. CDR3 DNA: TGTGCCAGCAGCTTACGGGCGGTCCGACAGGGGACAGAGACCCAGTACTTC.

The CDR3 DNA sequence: TGCGCCAGCAGCTTGGCTCTAGCGGGGGGCCGGGCAGATACGCAGTATTTT. The encoded protein is CASSLALAGGRADTQYF. The chain is built from TRBV5-1 and TRBJ2-3; 11 positions match TRBD2. J lost 4 bases, V lost 0 bases, and 7 bases had no gene match. This CDR3 has 17 amino acids. The germline V gene encodes CDR1 SGHRS and CDR2 YFSETQ. Full variable domain (remainder filled in from reference TRBV5-1 and TRBJ2-3): KAGVTQTPRYLIKTRGQQVTLSCSPISGHRSVSWYQQTPGQGLQFLFEYFSETQRNKGNFPGRFSGRQFSNSRSEMNVSTLELGDSALYLCASSLALAGGRADTQYFGPGTRLTVL.